These 3 T cell receptor beta chains were all obtained from the same sample, sequenced in a study of vaccination effects on CD4 cells after COVID-19. What these receptors recognize is not known. The method was immunoSEQ multiplex PCR; TCRdb's version includes in-frame clones alone and lacks a portion of them. The sample lists about 79,000 clones, approximately 74% seen once, with under 2% in the top ten. The ViraFEST assay expanded antigen-specific CD4+ T cells with viral peptide pools before sequencing. At the end of roughly 9 days of culture, CD4+ T cells were isolated. The input for sequencing was CD4+ T cells from PBMCs cultured with HCoV-229E spike peptides, taken before COVID-19 vaccination. The receptors come from a human donor who received a COVID-19 vaccine.

V and J are TRBV28 and TRBJ1-2; 10 bases are shared with TRBD1. The CDR3 sequence is 18 residues long. Germline values: CDR1 MDHEN, CDR2 SYDVKM. J gave up 4 bases and V 3 bases, and 14 bases lay outside the gene matches. In DNA form, the CDR3 reads TGTGCCAGCAGTTTGACAGGGGGCGCTCCCCCCAAATCCTATGGCTACACCTTC. Protein: CASSLTGGAPPKSYGYTF.

This sequence joins TRBV5-1 and TRBJ2-5, with D uncertain. Trimming pared 3 bases from V and 1 base from J, leaving 13 bases between. Germline CDR1 reads SGHRS; CDR2 reads YFSETQ. The CDR3 covers 15 residues. The DNA for the CDR3 is TGCGCCAGCAGCTCCCCAAAAACCTCCCAAGAGACCCAGTACTTC. As protein: CASSSPKTSQETQYF.

The chain has TRBV3-1 (or the pseudogene TRBV3-2) and TRBJ2-5; D is possibly TRBD1 (5 bases). This CDR3 is built from 14 residues. Germline V CDR1 and CDR2: LGHDT, YNNKEL (reference sequence). Trimming removed 0 bases from V and 2 bases from J, with 7 bases in between. The CDR3 loop reads CASSQDRAQETQYF. For the CDR3, the DNA is TGTGCCAGCAGCCAAGACAGGGCGCAAGAGACCCAGTACTTC.